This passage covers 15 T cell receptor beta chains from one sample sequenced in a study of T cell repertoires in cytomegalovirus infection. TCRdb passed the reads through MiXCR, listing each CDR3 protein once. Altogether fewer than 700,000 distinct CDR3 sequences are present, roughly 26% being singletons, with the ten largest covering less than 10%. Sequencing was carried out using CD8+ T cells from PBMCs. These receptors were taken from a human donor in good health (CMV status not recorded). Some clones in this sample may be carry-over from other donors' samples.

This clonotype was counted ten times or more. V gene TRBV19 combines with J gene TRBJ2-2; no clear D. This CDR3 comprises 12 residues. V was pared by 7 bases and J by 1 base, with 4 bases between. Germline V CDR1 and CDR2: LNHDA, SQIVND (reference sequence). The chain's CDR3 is CASNWNTGELFF. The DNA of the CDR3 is TGTGCCAGTAATTGGAACACCGGGGAGCTGTTTTTT. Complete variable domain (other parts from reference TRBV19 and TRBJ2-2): DGGITQSPKYLFRKEGQNVTLSCEQNLNHDAMYWYRQDPGQGLRLIYYSQIVNDFQKGDIAEGYSVSREKKESFPLTVTSAQKNPTAFYLCASNWNTGELFFGEGSRLTVL.

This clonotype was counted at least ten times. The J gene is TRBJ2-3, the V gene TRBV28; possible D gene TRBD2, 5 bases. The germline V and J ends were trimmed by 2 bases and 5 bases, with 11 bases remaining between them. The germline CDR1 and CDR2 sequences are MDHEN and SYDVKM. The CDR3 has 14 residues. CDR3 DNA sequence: TGTGCCAGCAGTTTAAGGTCGGGGATAGATACGCAGTATTTT. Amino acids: CASSLRSGIDTQYF.

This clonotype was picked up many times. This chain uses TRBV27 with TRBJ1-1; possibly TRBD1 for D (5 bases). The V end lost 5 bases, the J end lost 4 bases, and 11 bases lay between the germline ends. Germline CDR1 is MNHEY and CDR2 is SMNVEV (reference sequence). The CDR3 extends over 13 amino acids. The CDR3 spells CASSVGLLTEAFF. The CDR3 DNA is TGTGCCAGCAGTGTGGGACTCCTCACTGAAGCTTTCTTT.

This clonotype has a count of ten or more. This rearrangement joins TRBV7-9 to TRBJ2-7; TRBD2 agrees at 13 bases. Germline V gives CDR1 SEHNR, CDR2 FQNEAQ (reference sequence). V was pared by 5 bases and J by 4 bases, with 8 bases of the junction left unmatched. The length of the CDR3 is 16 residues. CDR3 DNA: TGTGCCAGCAGCCCGACTAGCGGGGGGCCTTATTACGAGCAGTACTTC. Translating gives CASSPTSGGPYYEQYF.

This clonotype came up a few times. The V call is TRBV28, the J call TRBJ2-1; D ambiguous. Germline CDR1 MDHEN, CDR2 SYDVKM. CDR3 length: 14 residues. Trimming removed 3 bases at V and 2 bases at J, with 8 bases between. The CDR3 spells CASSFPGAYNEQFF. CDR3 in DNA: TGTGCCAGCAGTTTCCCGGGCGCCTACAATGAGCAGTTCTTC.

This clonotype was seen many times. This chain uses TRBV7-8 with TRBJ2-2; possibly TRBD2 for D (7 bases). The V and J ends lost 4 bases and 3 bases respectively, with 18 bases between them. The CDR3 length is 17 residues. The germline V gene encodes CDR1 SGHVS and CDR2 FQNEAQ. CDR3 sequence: CASSSSRGAPDTGELFF. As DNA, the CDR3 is TGTGCCAGCAGCTCAAGCCGGGGGGCGCCGGACACCGGGGAGCTGTTTTTT.

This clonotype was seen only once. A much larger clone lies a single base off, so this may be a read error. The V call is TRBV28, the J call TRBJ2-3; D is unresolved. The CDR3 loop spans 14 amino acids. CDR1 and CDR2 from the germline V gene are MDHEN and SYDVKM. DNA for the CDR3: TGTGCCAGCAGTTGGGAAGGGTCCGAAGATATGCAGTATTTT. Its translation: CASSWEGSEDMQYF.

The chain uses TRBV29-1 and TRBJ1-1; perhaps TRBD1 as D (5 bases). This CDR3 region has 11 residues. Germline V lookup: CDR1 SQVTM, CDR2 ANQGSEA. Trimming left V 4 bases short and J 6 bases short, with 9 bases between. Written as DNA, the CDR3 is TGCAGCGTTGCAGGGTCCCCTGAAGCTTTCTTT. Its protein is CSVAGSPEAFF.

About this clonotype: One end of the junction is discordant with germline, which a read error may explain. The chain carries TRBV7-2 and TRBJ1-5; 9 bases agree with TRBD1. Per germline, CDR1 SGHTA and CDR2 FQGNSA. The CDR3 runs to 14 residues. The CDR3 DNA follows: TGTGTCAGCAGCTTTGGACAGGGGAATCAGCCCCAGCATTTT. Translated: CVSSFGQGNQPQHF.

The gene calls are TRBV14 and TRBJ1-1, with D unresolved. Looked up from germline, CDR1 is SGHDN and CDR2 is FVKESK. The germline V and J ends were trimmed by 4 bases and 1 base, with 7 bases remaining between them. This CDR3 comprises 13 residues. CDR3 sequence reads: CASSLHWNTEAFF. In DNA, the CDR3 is TGTGCCAGCAGCCTCCACTGGAACACTGAAGCTTTCTTT.

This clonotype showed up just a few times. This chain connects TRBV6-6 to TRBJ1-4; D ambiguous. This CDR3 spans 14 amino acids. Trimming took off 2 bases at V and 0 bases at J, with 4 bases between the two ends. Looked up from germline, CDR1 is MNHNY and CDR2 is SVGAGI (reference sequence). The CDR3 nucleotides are TGTGCCAGCAGTTACGGTTCAACTAATGAAAAACTGTTTTTT. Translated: CASSYGSTNEKLFF.

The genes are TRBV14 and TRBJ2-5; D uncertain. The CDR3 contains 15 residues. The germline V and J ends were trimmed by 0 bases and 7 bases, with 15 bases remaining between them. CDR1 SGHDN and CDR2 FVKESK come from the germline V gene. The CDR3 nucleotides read TGTGCCAGCAGCCAAGAGGGCGCATCTTCGGGGACCCAGTACTTC. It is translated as CASSQEGASSGTQYF.

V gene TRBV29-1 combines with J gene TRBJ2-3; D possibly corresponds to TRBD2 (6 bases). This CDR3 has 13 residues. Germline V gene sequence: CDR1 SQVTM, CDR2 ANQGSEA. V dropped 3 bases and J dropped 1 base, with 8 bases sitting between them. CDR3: CSVDGEGTDTQYF. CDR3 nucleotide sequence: TGCAGCGTTGACGGGGAGGGCACAGATACGCAGTATTTT.

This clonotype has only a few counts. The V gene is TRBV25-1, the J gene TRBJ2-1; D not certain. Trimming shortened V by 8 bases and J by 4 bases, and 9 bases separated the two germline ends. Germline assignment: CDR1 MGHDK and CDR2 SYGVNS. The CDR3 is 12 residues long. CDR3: CASLSGYNEQFF. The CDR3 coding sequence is TGTGCCAGCCTGTCAGGTTACAATGAGCAGTTCTTC.

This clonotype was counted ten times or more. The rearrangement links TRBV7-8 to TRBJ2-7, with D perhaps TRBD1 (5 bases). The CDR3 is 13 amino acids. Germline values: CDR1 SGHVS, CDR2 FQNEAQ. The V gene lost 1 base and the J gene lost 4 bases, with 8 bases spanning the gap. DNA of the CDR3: TGTGCCAGCAGCTTAGAGGGGTTATACGAGCAGTACGTC. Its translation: CASSLEGLYEQYV.